These 18 T cell receptor beta chains were all obtained from the same sample, sequenced in a study of blood T cell repertoires in COVID-19. The protocol was immunoSEQ multiplex PCR, while the TCRdb copy is restricted to in-frame clones and leaves out a portion. The profile shows a few hundred thousand clones, 75% to 90% of them singletons. Sequences were obtained from peripheral blood. All receptors come from a middle-aged woman who had recovered from COVID-19.

The chain carries TRBV7-6 and TRBJ2-4; D may be TRBD2 (7 bases). Trimming removed 4 bases at V and 3 bases at J, with 19 bases between. The germline V gene has CDR1 SGHVS and CDR2 FNYEAQ. The CDR3 sequence is 17 residues long. This chain's CDR3 is CASSSLAGAGNKNIQYF. DNA for the CDR3: TGTGCCAGCAGCTCCCTTGCGGGGGCAGGGAACAAAAACATTCAGTACTTC.

V is TRBV3-1 (or the pseudogene TRBV3-2) and J is TRBJ2-1; TRBD2 matches 8 bases. J gave up 0 bases and V 2 bases, and 3 bases lay outside the gene matches. This CDR3 is 16 amino acids long. Germline loops: CDR1 LGHDT, CDR2 YNNKEL (reference sequence). The CDR3 DNA is TGTGCCAGCAGCCAAAGCGGGAGAAGCTCCTACAATGAGCAGTTCTTC. Its translation is CASSQSGRSSYNEQFF.

The V gene is TRBV9, the J gene TRBJ2-5; the D gene is possibly TRBD2 (6 bases). Trimming took 2 bases from V and 1 from J, leaving 15 bases between them. The CDR3 length is 16 residues. CDR1 and CDR2 (germline): SGDLS, YYNGEE. Here the CDR3 DNA reads TGTGCCAGCAGCGTTAGGAGCGGAGGGGTCCAAGAGACCCAGTACTTC. It translates to CASSVRSGGVQETQYF.

In its sample, this clone was seen once. The V gene is TRBV27, the J gene TRBJ2-3, with D unresolved. The germline V gene encodes CDR1 MNHEY and CDR2 SMNVEV (reference sequence). V lost 5 bases and J 1 base, leaving 13 bases between the germline ends. The CDR3 is 15 residues long. The CDR3 protein is CASSLQLTGTDTQYF. The CDR3 DNA follows: TGTGCCAGCAGTCTACAATTGACTGGCACAGATACGCAGTATTTT.

The J gene is TRBJ1-5, the V gene TRBV4-1; D uncertain. CDR3 size: 17 residues. Germline values: CDR1 MGHRA, CDR2 YSYEKL. Trimming cost V 4 bases and J 2 bases, with 18 bases left between them. The CDR3 DNA reads as TGCGCCAGCAGCCCCGGGAGGCTCTTAGACGGCAATCAGCCCCAGCATTTT. This gives the protein CASSPGRLLDGNQPQHF.

The gene calls are TRBV19 and TRBJ2-5, with TRBD1 matching over 7 bases. The germline V gene has CDR1 LNHDA and CDR2 SQIVND (reference sequence). The length of the CDR3 is 16 residues. After removal of 3 bases from V and 2 bases from J, the junction contained 9 bases not matched to a gene. Here the CDR3 DNA reads TGTGCCAGTAGTATCCTTTTTGGCAGGGGGCAAGAGACCCAGTACTTC. It specifies CASSILFGRGQETQYF.

V and J are TRBV21-1 and TRBJ2-7; the D call TRBD2 from the table was never checked on the DNA. TRBV21-1 is reported as a pseudogene. The CDR3 spans 14 residues. In DNA, the CDR3 is TGTGCCAGCGGCTCTAGCGGGATATCCTACGAGCAGTACTTC. Protein product: CASGSSGISYEQYF.

V is TRBV3-1 (or the pseudogene TRBV3-2) and J is TRBJ2-1; tentative D call: TRBD2 (6 bases). The V end was cut by 1 base, the J end by 3 bases, with 10 bases between. Per the germline V gene, CDR1 is LGHDT and CDR2 is YNNKEL (reference sequence). CDR3 size: 15 residues. The CDR3 loop is CASSQVGSVYNEQFF. The CDR3 DNA reads as TGTGCCAGCAGCCAAGTCGGGAGCGTCTACAATGAGCAGTTCTTC.

The V call is TRBV30, the J call TRBJ1-4; 9 nucleotides match TRBD1. Germline V gene sequence: CDR1 GTSNPN, CDR2 SVGIG (reference sequence). This CDR3 is built from 15 residues. J was trimmed by 8 bases and V by 0 bases; bases with no gene match: 7. DNA of the CDR3: TGTGCCTGGAGTGTGAGGGGACAGGGAAAGGAAAAACTGTTTTTT. This codes for CAWSVRGQGKEKLFF.

Worth noting for this clone: The same CDR3 can be traced to other DNA sequences in this sample. The rearrangement joins TRBV28 to TRBJ1-1; D might be TRBD1 (5 bases). CDR3 length: 12 residues. The germline V gene has CDR1 MDHEN and CDR2 SYDVKM. The ends were cut back, 2 bases at V and 11 bases at J, with 12 bases in the middle. The CDR3 region is CASSLQGLEAFF. CDR3 coding DNA: TGTGCCAGCAGTTTACAGGGTCTAGAGGCTTTCTTT.

J is TRBJ2-3 and V is TRBV2, with a possible D match to TRBD1 (6 bases). The CDR3 is made up of 14 amino acids. Trimming left V 10 bases short and J 2 bases short, with 16 bases between. CDR1 and CDR2 (germline): SNHLY, FYNNEI. CDR3 region: CAILGDTITDTQYF. Written as DNA, the CDR3 is TGTGCCATCCTCGGGGACACGATCACAGATACGCAGTATTTT.

CDR3 nucleotide sequence: TGTGCCAGCAGCTTAAGGGAGCGGGGCAATGAGCAGTTCTTC. Residues: CASSLRERGNEQFF. The rearrangement joins TRBV7-9 to TRBJ2-1; TRBD2 matches at 7 bases. This CDR3 is built from 14 residues. V gave up 2 bases and J gave up 6 bases; unmatched junction bases: 4. Germline V gene data show CDR1 as SEHNR and CDR2 as FQNEAQ (reference sequence).

The V and J genes are TRBV24-1 and TRBJ2-5; a possible D gene is TRBD1 (5 bases). Germline V CDR1 and CDR2: KGHDR, SFDVKD. V lost 4 bases to trimming and J lost 4 bases, with 18 bases between them. The CDR3 is 16 amino acids. This chain's CDR3 is CATSDPGARRPETQYF. As DNA, the CDR3 is TGTGCCACCAGTGACCCTGGGGCTCGAAGACCAGAGACCCAGTACTTC.

In this sample, this clone turned up a few times. The chain recombines TRBV27 with TRBJ2-7; 7 positions agree with TRBD1. The CDR3 is 16 residues long. With V trimmed by 6 bases and J by 3 bases, 14 bases remained unmatched. The germline V gene encodes CDR1 MNHEY and CDR2 SMNVEV (reference sequence). Here the CDR3 DNA reads TGTGCCAGCAGAAAGGGTGAGGGGGCGATTCGCTACGAGCAGTACTTC. Amino acid sequence: CASRKGEGAIRYEQYF.

The chain is built from TRBV7-3 and TRBJ2-3; 13 bases are a match to TRBD2. The trim removed 5 bases at V and 5 bases at J, leaving 7 bases unmatched. The CDR3 loop spans 16 amino acids. From germline, CDR1 is SGHTA and CDR2 FQGTGA. CDR3 DNA sequence: TGTGCCAGCAGCCCGAAACTAGCGGGAGGGATAGATACGCAGTATTTT. Translating it yields CASSPKLAGGIDTQYF.

This clone was seen just once. The chain joins TRBV28 to TRBJ1-1, with 10 bases that match TRBD1. Germline V lookup: CDR1 MDHEN, CDR2 SYDVKM. There are 15 residues in the CDR3. The junction had 11 bases not matched to a gene; V was cut back by 5 bases and J by 8 bases. The CDR3 bases are TGTGCCAGCAGTCCTACCCCTGACAGGGGGCTCGAAGCTTTCTTT. Amino acids: CASSPTPDRGLEAFF.

The chain links TRBV4-1 to TRBJ2-3; 10 bases fit TRBD2. Unmatched junction bases numbered 7, after V lost 1 base and J lost 6 bases. The CDR3 length is 16 residues. From germline, CDR1 is MGHRA and CDR2 YSYEKL. The CDR3 loop reads CASSQGVAGGFDTQYF. In nucleotides, the CDR3 is TGCGCCAGCAGCCAAGGCGTAGCGGGAGGTTTTGATACGCAGTATTTT.

The gene calls are TRBV9 and TRBJ2-5; TRBD2 agrees at 10 bases. Trimming removed 6 bases from V and 5 bases from J; junction bases left unmatched: 10. This CDR3 is 15 amino acids long. Germline V gene sequence: CDR1 SGDLS, CDR2 YYNGEE. The CDR3, as DNA: TGTGCCAGCACCAGAGCGGGAGGGCCAAAGGAGACCCAGTACTTC. Encoded protein: CASTRAGGPKETQYF.